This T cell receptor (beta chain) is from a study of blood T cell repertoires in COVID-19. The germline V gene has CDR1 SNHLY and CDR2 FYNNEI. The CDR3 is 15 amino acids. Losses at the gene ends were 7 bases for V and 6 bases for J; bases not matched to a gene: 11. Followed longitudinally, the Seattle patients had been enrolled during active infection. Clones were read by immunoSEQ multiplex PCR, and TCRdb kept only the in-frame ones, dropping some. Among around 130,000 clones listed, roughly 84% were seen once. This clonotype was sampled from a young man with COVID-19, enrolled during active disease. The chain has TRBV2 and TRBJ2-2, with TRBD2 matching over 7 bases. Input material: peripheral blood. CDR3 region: CASTRDRAGAGELFF. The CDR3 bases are TGTGCCAGCACAAGGGATCGGGCGGGGGCCGGGGAGCTGTTTTTT.